This entry lists 4 T cell receptor beta chains sequenced from one sample in a study of T cell changes during pregnancy in multiple sclerosis. Libraries were prepared by immunoSEQ multiplex PCR; TCRdb keeps only in-frame clonotypes and omits some of them. The sample lists 100,000 to 110,000 clones, about 92% occurring once. Here the sequenced sample was peripheral blood, taken after pregnancy. These receptors were obtained from a female donor with multiple sclerosis, enrolled in a pregnancy study.

In its sample, this clone was seen once. CDR3 coding DNA: TGTGCCAGCAGCGTTAGCGGGAGGGACAATGAGCAGTTCTTC. This translates into CASSVSGRDNEQFF. This chain links TRBV9 with TRBJ2-1, with TRBD2 identical over 11 bases. The junction had 0 bases not matched to a gene; V was cut back by 2 bases and J by 5 bases. Germline V gene lookup returns CDR1 SGDLS and CDR2 YYNGEE. This CDR3 has 14 amino acids.

This clone was detected only once. The J gene is TRBJ2-3, the V gene TRBV18; 8 bases line up with TRBD1. CDR3 size: 16 residues. The V and J ends lost 3 bases and 4 bases, in that order; junction bases with no gene match: 9. Germline CDR1 reads KGHSH; CDR2 reads LQKENI. The CDR3 region has the DNA TGTGCCAGCTCACCGGTGGGACAGGCGTCCGCAGATACGCAGTATTTT. This sequence encodes CASSPVGQASADTQYF.

The V call is TRBV28, the J call TRBJ1-5; a weak D match, TRBD1 (6 bases). The CDR3 runs 15 residues. The V and J ends lost 6 bases and 5 bases respectively, with 17 bases between them. CDR1 and CDR2 (germline): MDHEN, SYDVKM. CDR3 region: CASRGGGPWYQPQHF. In DNA, the CDR3 is TGTGCCAGCAGGGGAGGGGGTCCCTGGTATCAGCCCCAGCATTTT.

This rearrangement joins TRBV15 to TRBJ2-7, with 7 bases lining up with TRBD1. The ends lost 9 bases at V and 3 bases at J; junction bases unmatched: 14. This CDR3 spans 15 amino acids. Germline lookup yields CDR1 LNHNV and CDR2 YYDKDF (reference sequence). CDR3 region: CATGTLGAGGYEQYF. In DNA form, the CDR3 reads TGTGCCACAGGGACATTGGGGGCAGGGGGCTACGAGCAGTACTTC. The full variable domain, completed using reference TRBV15 and TRBJ2-7, is DAMVIQNPRYQVTQFGKPVTLSCSQTLNHNVMYWYQQKSSQAPKLLFHYYDKDFNNEADTPDNFQSRRPNTSFCFLDIRSPGLGDTAMYLCATGTLGAGGYEQYFGPGTRLTVT.